The sequence of this T cell receptor (beta chain) was determined in a study of blood T cell repertoires in COVID-19. In the study overall: PBMCs, B-cell-depleted T cells, or T cells provided the cDNA or gDNA that made up the material.

Profiled with immunoSEQ multiplex PCR; TCRdb holds only in-frame clones, not every one. The profile shows fewer than 95,000 clones, 72% of them singletons. The CDR3 has 17 residues. Trimming took off 1 base at V and 4 bases at J, with 19 bases between the two ends. Germline loops: CDR1 SGHTA, CDR2 FQGNSA. Input material: peripheral blood. The source is a woman of 80 years or more with acute or convalescent COVID-19. V usage is TRBV7-2 and J usage is TRBJ1-2; the D gene is possibly TRBD1 (5 bases). The CDR3 DNA follows: TGTGCCAGCAGCTTAGACTATACGTCAGGGTGGGGCTATGGCTACACCTTC. It yields the protein CASSLDYTSGWGYGYTF.